This TCR beta chain was identified in a study of OX40 agonist ivuxolimab in advanced cancers. The study's findings and limits: Low normalized T-cell clonal expansion was additionally recorded for some nonresponders. CD8+ T cells (on average) carried more expanded clones than CD4+ T cells.

Clones were read by immunoSEQ multiplex PCR, and TCRdb kept only the in-frame ones, dropping some. The profile shows 77,000 or so clones, 80% to 90% of them singletons. Trimming stripped 2 bases from V and 0 bases from J, with 7 bases between. Germline V CDR1 and CDR2: SEHNR, FQNEAQ (reference sequence). CDR3 size: 14 residues. Comment on this clone: Antigen: not known.

The rearrangement links TRBV7-9 to TRBJ1-1; no clear D. The TCR originated in an adult with an advanced solid tumor such as melanoma, head and neck, liver or kidney cancer. The sample here was CD4+ or CD8+ T cells sorted from blood, taken in a trial of the OX40 agonist ivuxolimab. The CDR3: CASSLIRMNTEAFF. The CDR3 DNA follows: TGTGCCAGCAGCTTAATAAGGATGAACACTGAAGCTTTCTTT.